This TCR beta chain emerged from a study of neurological immune-mediated disorders. Study observations and caveats: HTLV-1-associated myelopathy had the most TCR clonal expansion, whereas multiple sclerosis had the least (lower than in healthy controls). One related-CDR3 cluster, which may be a signature, held the repertoires of 18 of 34 multiple sclerosis patients after phylogenetic grouping.

This clonotype was seen many times. No antigen is known for it. Synthesis of cDNA was performed by 5'RACE using 10-nucleotide random UMIs. TCRdb reprocessed the 5' RACE reads via MiXCR and lists one record per CDR3 protein. The sample holds tens of thousands of distinct CDR3 sequences, less than 5.5% seen once. The germline gives CDR1 SGHRS, CDR2 YFSETQ. Trimming cost V 0 bases and J 4 bases, with 13 bases left between them. This CDR3 is built from 15 residues. The sequence was collected from a woman aged 25-40 years with multiple sclerosis. The sample comprised PBMCs. The V gene is TRBV5-1, the J gene TRBJ2-5; either TRBD1 or TRBD2 may supply D (5 bases each). The DNA of the CDR3 is TGCGCCAGCAGCTTGGCCCCCACAGGAGGAGAGACCCAGTACTTC. Protein sequence: CASSLAPTGGETQYF.